This T cell receptor (beta chain) was sequenced for a study of blood T cells in healthy people across ages. Through a sample-barcoded 5' primer and a J-beta primer mix, a second PCR was run for roughly 7 to 12 cycles. Every cDNA was tagged by a template-switch adaptor with 12 random nucleotides. MiXCR, run by TCRdb on the 5' RACE reads, gives a single entry per CDR3 protein. The table has fewer than 800,000 distinct CDR3 sequences, under 25% seen once; the top ten hold roughly 3.6%. Worth noting for this clonotype: This may come from a read error, since a much larger clone is one base off.

CDR3 length: 13 residues. V was cut by 5 bases and J by 2 bases, with 13 bases left in between. Germline lookup yields CDR1 SQVTM and CDR2 ANQGSEA. Each donor was a healthy Caucasian individual from Russia, aged about 6 to 100. The sample, around 9.9 milliliters of peripheral blood, was drawn from each donor. The chain employs TRBV29-1 and TRBJ2-7; a possible D gene is TRBD1 (5 bases). Sequencing was carried out using blood. This clonotype was obtained from a man in his 70s in good health. The CDR3 DNA reads TGCAGCGTTCTAGGGATAGGGGCCTACGAGCAGTACTTC. The encoded protein is CSVLGIGAYEQYF.